One sample yielded the 24 T cell receptor beta chains listed below, sequenced in a study of CD8 T cells in Susac syndrome. Reverse transcription of roughly 0.45 to 1 ug RNA used random hexamers. From the immunoSEQ multiplex PCR reads, TCRdb called clonotypes with MiXCR, one entry per CDR3 protein. The sample consists of about 440,000 distinct CDR3 sequences, approximately 85% of them appearing once. Sequencing used CD8+ T cells from PBMCs. The receptors derive from a human donor with multiple sclerosis.

The chain joins TRBV2 to TRBJ1-1; D is uncertain. This CDR3 is built from 12 residues. The germline V gene has CDR1 SNHLY and CDR2 FYNNEI. The V gene lost 8 bases and the J gene lost 5 bases, with 12 bases spanning the gap. The CDR3 here is CASPSGGTEAFF. Written as DNA, the CDR3 is TGTGCCAGCCCTTCGGGAGGAACTGAAGCTTTCTTT.

CDR3 DNA: TGTGCCAGTAGTGCGACAGGAATCTACGAGCAGTACTTC. Protein product: CASSATGIYEQYF. V is TRBV19 and J is TRBJ2-7, with D perhaps matching TRBD1 (6 bases). Trimming removed 5 bases at V and 3 bases at J, with 11 bases between. CDR3 size: 13 residues. Germline V gene sequence: CDR1 LNHDA, CDR2 SQIVND (reference sequence).

The chain carries TRBV4-1 and TRBJ2-1, with D tentatively TRBD2 (6 bases). Trimming took 5 bases from V and 8 from J, leaving 13 bases between them. The germline V gene has CDR1 MGHRA and CDR2 YSYEKL. This CDR3 is built from 13 residues. The CDR3 region is CASSVGWGDEQFF. The CDR3 DNA sequence: TGCGCCAGCAGCGTAGGTTGGGGGGATGAGCAGTTCTTC.

The chain links TRBV5-4 to TRBJ1-1; D may be TRBD1 (5 bases). The CDR3 runs to 13 residues. V gave up 0 bases and J gave up 5 bases, with 8 bases separating them. Germline CDR1 is SGHNT and CDR2 is YYREEE (reference sequence). The CDR3 is CASSLVGETEAFF. In DNA, the CDR3 is TGTGCCAGCAGCTTGGTGGGGGAAACTGAAGCTTTCTTT.

This chain connects TRBV21-1 to TRBJ2-2. TRBV21-1 is a pseudogene locus. CDR3 length: 15 residues. This CDR3 is CASSKDIENTGELFF. Written as DNA, the CDR3 is TGTGCCAGCAGCAAAGACATAGAGAACACCGGGGAGCTGTTTTTT.

The chain has TRBV7-9 and TRBJ2-7; TRBD1 is a possible D gene (6 bases). The germline V gene has CDR1 SEHNR and CDR2 FQNEAQ (reference sequence). The V end lost 4 bases, the J end lost 3 bases, and 19 bases lay between the germline ends. CDR3 size: 16 residues. The CDR3 reads CASSSTNAGQYYEQYF. In DNA, the CDR3 is TGTGCCAGCAGCTCCACTAACGCCGGACAGTACTACGAGCAGTACTTC.

Here the CDR3 DNA reads TGTGCCAGCAGTGAATCCGTCAGCTCCTACAATGAGCAGTTCTTC. Translating gives CASSESVSSYNEQFF. The chain combines TRBV25-1 with TRBJ2-1, with D uncertain. Looked up from germline, CDR1 is MGHDK and CDR2 is SYGVNS. The CDR3 extends over 15 amino acids. Trimming took off 1 base at V and 0 bases at J, with 7 bases between the two ends.

V gene TRBV24-1 combines with J gene TRBJ2-2; 7 bases fit TRBD1. CDR1 KGHDR and CDR2 SFDVKD come from the germline V gene. CDR3 length equals 13 residues. Trimming removed 10 bases from V and 6 bases from J; junction bases left unmatched: 7. CDR3 protein: CATSQGVSGELFF. The CDR3, as DNA: TGTGCCACGTCGCAGGGGGTTTCCGGGGAGCTGTTTTTT.

The chain couples TRBV14 to TRBJ2-7, with D uncertain. The V end was cut by 0 bases, the J end by 6 bases, with 12 bases between. Germline values: CDR1 SGHDN, CDR2 FVKESK. The CDR3 sequence is 14 residues long. The CDR3 loop reads CASSQDRQAGEQYF. In DNA, the CDR3 is TGTGCCAGCAGCCAAGATCGGCAGGCCGGCGAGCAGTACTTC.

The table lists this clonotype with a few counts. The genes are TRBV4-1 and TRBJ1-1, with unresolved D. V shed 4 bases and J shed 2 bases, with 8 bases lying between them. Germline CDR1 reads MGHRA; CDR2 reads YSYEKL. The CDR3 has 13 amino acids. CDR3 nucleotide sequence: TGCGCCAGCAGCCCGATGGGTAACACTGAAGCTTTCTTT. This gives the protein CASSPMGNTEAFF.

This chain uses TRBV6-6 with TRBJ1-2, with unresolved D. CDR3 length: 15 amino acids. Germline CDR1 and CDR2: MNHNY and SVGAGI (reference sequence). Trimming removed 2 bases at V and 5 bases at J, with 15 bases between. The DNA for the CDR3 is TGTGCCAGCAGTTACGTTTACGGAGACTTTTATGGCTACACCTTC. It encodes CASSYVYGDFYGYTF.

The chain couples TRBV7-9 to TRBJ2-3, with 7 bases matching TRBD2. Germline CDR1 SEHNR, CDR2 FQNEAQ (reference sequence). The trim removed 1 base at V and 5 bases at J, leaving 6 bases unmatched. This CDR3 spans 15 amino acids. The CDR3: CASSLGAGVGDTQYF. CDR3 in DNA: TGTGCCAGCAGCTTAGGGGCGGGAGTTGGAGATACGCAGTATTTT.

V gene TRBV13 combines with J gene TRBJ2-1, with TRBD2 as a possible D gene (6 bases). The V gene lost 2 bases and the J gene lost 4 bases, with 12 bases spanning the gap. Germline values: CDR1 PRHDT, CDR2 FYEKMQ (reference sequence). There are 15 residues in the CDR3. The CDR3 region has the DNA TGTGCCAGCAGCTTAATGGGAGGAGGTTACAATGAGCAGTTCTTC. This encodes CASSLMGGGYNEQFF.

The gene calls are TRBV6-1 and TRBJ2-7; tentatively, D is TRBD1 (6 bases). V was trimmed by 2 bases and J by 3 bases, leaving 11 bases between them. The CDR3 runs 14 residues. The V gene's germline CDR1 is MNHNS and CDR2 SASEGT. CDR3 sequence reads: CASSEFVQGYEQYF. For the CDR3, the DNA is TGTGCCAGCAGTGAATTTGTACAGGGCTACGAGCAGTACTTC.

The chain links TRBV6-5 to TRBJ2-5; 12 bases align to TRBD2. CDR3 size: 18 residues. Germline trimming cut 2 bases from V and 1 base from J; bases unmatched to any gene: 8. Germline V CDR1 and CDR2: MNHEY, SVGAGI. CDR3 bases: TGTGCCAGCAGTTACGTACTTCGGACTAGCGGGACCCAAGAGACCCAGTACTTC. Translation gives CASSYVLRTSGTQETQYF.

To note about this clonotype: Because the CDR3's place on the DNA is in doubt, the DNA is left out and the CDR3 is given as listed by TCRdb. The chain uses TRBV7-7 and TRBJ2-7. CDR1 SSHAT and CDR2 FNYEAQ come from the germline V gene (reference sequence). With termini counted, the CDR3 has 15 amino acids. CDR3 protein: CASSLFFGSTYEQYF.

As to this clonotype: One end of the junction fails to match germline, which may point to a read error. The chain couples TRBV5-6 to TRBJ2-5; TRBD2 might be the D (5 bases). Germline V CDR1 and CDR2: SGHDT, YYEEEE. The CDR3 totals 14 residues. The CDR3 DNA reads TGTGCCAGCAGCCTCCGGGGAGAAATAGAAGAGGGCAACTTC. As protein: CASSLRGEIEEGNF.

This clonotype has a single count. The chain joins TRBV7-9 to TRBJ2-1, with 7 bases fitting TRBD2. The V segment lost 5 bases and the J segment 0 bases; nucleotides outside the gene matches: 7. Per the germline V gene, CDR1 is SEHNR and CDR2 is FQNEAQ (reference sequence). The CDR3 is 16 residues long. The CDR3, as DNA: TGTGCCAGCAGCCCCGGGGACTACCTCTCCTACAATGAGCAGTTCTTC. Its protein product is CASSPGDYLSYNEQFF.

The CDR3 is CASILRGAPFPEQFF. The CDR3 DNA sequence: TGTGCCAGCATCCTTCGCGGGGCGCCCTTTCCGGAGCAGTTCTTC. The chain combines TRBV12-3 or TRBV12-4 with TRBJ2-1, with D possibly TRBD2 on 6 matching bases. The ends were cut back, 7 bases at V and 10 bases at J, with 23 bases in the middle. CDR3 size: 15 residues.

The chain recombines TRBV27 with TRBJ1-2; 8 nucleotides agree with TRBD1. The CDR3 covers 16 residues. Germline-derived CDR1 and CDR2 are MNHEY and SMNVEV (reference sequence). After removal of 4 bases from V and 3 bases from J, the junction contained 10 bases not matched to a gene. The CDR3 DNA reads TGTGCCAGCAGTTCACTAGGACAGGGACTTCACTATGGCTACACCTTC. This encodes CASSSLGQGLHYGYTF.

The V gene is TRBV15, the J gene TRBJ1-4; D not resolved. The V end lost 5 bases, the J end lost 10 bases, and 20 bases lay between the germline ends. CDR1 LNHNV and CDR2 YYDKDF come from the germline V gene (reference sequence). CDR3 length equals 15 residues. The CDR3 loop is CATSPPGLPDGKLFF. CDR3 in DNA: TGTGCCACCAGCCCCCCAGGCCTCCCAGACGGAAAACTGTTTTTT.

This clonotype was counted a single time. This chain connects TRBV7-6 to TRBJ1-5; D is undetermined. CDR3 length equals 14 residues. The V gene lost 5 bases and the J gene lost 5 bases, with 13 bases spanning the gap. Per the germline V gene, CDR1 is SGHVS and CDR2 is FNYEAQ. The chain's CDR3 is CASSPGVMDQPQHF. The CDR3 DNA follows: TGTGCCAGCAGCCCCGGTGTAATGGATCAGCCCCAGCATTTT.

CDR3: CASSLATGANYGYTF. The CDR3, as DNA: TGCGCCAGCAGCTTGGCCACAGGGGCCAACTATGGCTACACCTTC. The chain employs TRBV5-1 and TRBJ1-2; TRBD1 agrees at 7 bases. J was trimmed by 2 bases and V by 0 bases; bases with no gene match: 4. The CDR3 has 15 residues. The germline gives CDR1 SGHRS, CDR2 YFSETQ.

The V call is TRBV27, the J call TRBJ2-3, with D possibly being TRBD2 (6 bases). This CDR3 has 11 residues. V lost 10 bases, J lost 4 bases, and 9 bases lay in between. Germline lookup yields CDR1 MNHEY and CDR2 SMNVEV (reference sequence). CDR3 in amino acids: CATGGPDTQYF. The CDR3 DNA reads TGTGCCACCGGAGGGCCAGATACGCAGTATTTT.